This entry is about one T cell receptor beta chain. This specimen belongs to a study of T cell changes during pregnancy in multiple sclerosis. CDR1 is MGHRA and CDR2 is YSYEKL in the germline V gene. This CDR3 has 19 amino acids. The germline V and J ends were trimmed by 5 bases and 2 bases, with 25 bases remaining between them. Sequencing was performed with immunoSEQ multiplex PCR; in TCRdb, only in-frame clones are kept and a portion is missing. In the table there are approximately 40,000 clones, 70% to 90% of which are singletons. J is TRBJ2-4 and V is TRBV4-1, with a weak D call TRBD1 (6 bases). The source is a female donor with multiple sclerosis, enrolled in a pregnancy study. This sample comprised CD4+ T cells from peripheral blood mononuclear cells, obtained before pregnancy. CDR3 in amino acids: CASSYRQAANGDTKNIQYF. For the CDR3, the DNA is TGCGCCAGCAGCTACCGGCAGGCAGCAAATGGGGACACCAAAAACATTCAGTACTTC.